These 10 T cell receptor beta chains were sequenced from one sample in a study of shared clonotypes between healthy human individuals. Only in-frame clones appear in the TCRdb table, and some are missing; sequencing was by immunoSEQ multiplex PCR. The table records about 2,500,000 clones, just over 90% of them present only once. The sample consisted of naive CD4+ T cells sorted from blood. The subset is: CD45RA+ positively selected. These receptors were obtained from a man aged 18-30 years in good health.

The chain carries TRBV19 and TRBJ1-2; 8 bases agree with TRBD1. This CDR3 has 20 residues. V lost 4 bases and J lost 2; bases outside the gene matches: 21. Germline CDR1 and CDR2: LNHDA and SQIVND (reference sequence). The CDR3 reads CASSTTDRGPSPTLNYGYTF. The CDR3 DNA sequence: TGTGCCAGTAGTACCACCGACAGGGGCCCATCCCCAACGTTGAACTATGGCTACACCTTC.

The sample holds one count of this clone. Other DNA sequences within the sample encode an identical CDR3. The chain recombines TRBV7-2 with TRBJ1-5, with D perhaps TRBD1 (5 bases). Germline CDR1 reads SGHTA; CDR2 reads FQGNSA. V dropped 4 bases and J dropped 1 base, with 11 bases sitting between them. There are 15 residues in the CDR3. The CDR3 region is CASSSQGSSNQPQHF. The DNA of the CDR3 is TGTGCCAGCAGCTCCCAGGGTTCGAGCAATCAGCCCCAGCATTTT.

Remarks on this clone: Other DNA sequences in the same sample also yield this CDR3. This sequence joins TRBV18 and TRBJ2-1; 8 bases match TRBD2. This CDR3 comprises 16 residues. The V segment lost 5 bases and the J segment 1 base; nucleotides outside the gene matches: 7. CDR1 and CDR2 (germline): KGHSH, LQKENI. CDR3 in amino acids: CASSSLAGQSYNEQFF. DNA of the CDR3: TGTGCCAGCTCATCCTTAGCGGGGCAATCCTACAATGAGCAGTTCTTC.

The sample holds one count of this clone. This chain links TRBV7-8 with TRBJ2-5; TRBD1 might be the D (5 bases). Trimming stripped 5 bases from V and 7 bases from J, with 14 bases between. The CDR3 runs 13 residues. Germline V CDR1 and CDR2: SGHVS, FQNEAQ. The CDR3: CASSGASQGTQYF. In nucleotides, the CDR3 is TGTGCCAGCAGCGGCGCCTCGCAGGGGACCCAGTACTTC. The variable domain in full, with the rest retrieved from reference TRBV7-8 and TRBJ2-5, is GAGVSQSPRYKVAKRGQDVALRCDPISGHVSLFWYQQALGQGPEFLTYFQNEAQLDKSGLPSDRFFAERPEGSVSTLKIQRTQQEDSAVYLCASSGASQGTQYFGPGTRLLVL.

The J gene is TRBJ1-6, the V gene TRBV7-9; no clear D. Germline V lookup: CDR1 SEHNR, CDR2 FQNEAQ (reference sequence). This CDR3 comprises 15 residues. V lost 5 bases and J lost 0, with 8 bases in between. The CDR3 nucleotides read TGTGCCAGCAGCCAGTTAGGCTCCTATAATTCACCCCTCCACTTT. Translating gives CASSQLGSYNSPLHF.

DNA of the CDR3: TGTGCCAGCAAGGAGACAGGGGCCTACGAGCAGTACTTC. This gives the protein CASKETGAYEQYF. The rearrangement uses TRBV6-1 and TRBJ2-7; 8 bases align to TRBD1. CDR1 is MNHNS, CDR2 SASEGT, per germline. CDR3 length: 13 amino acids. The junction had 4 bases not matched to a gene; V was cut back by 7 bases and J by 2 bases.

The CDR3 region is CAISRNNEQFF. The CDR3 region has the DNA TGTGCCATCAGCCGTAACAATGAGCAGTTCTTC. This chain connects TRBV10-3 to TRBJ2-1; no definite D call. Trimming took off 6 bases at V and 5 bases at J, with 5 bases between the two ends. CDR3 length: 11 amino acids. Germline V gene sequence: CDR1 ENHRY, CDR2 SYGVKD.

The CDR3 sequence: CASSRTGTSGNEQYF. The DNA of the CDR3 is TGCGCCAGCAGTCGCACCGGGACTAGCGGCAACGAGCAGTACTTC. The chain is built from TRBV23-1 and TRBJ2-7; 11 bases agree with TRBD2. TRBV23-1 is filed as an ORF, its function uncertain. Trimming took 4 bases from V and 5 from J; bases not matched to a gene: 7. This CDR3 has 15 amino acids.

The rearrangement links TRBV18 to TRBJ2-6, with a tentative D call TRBD1 (6 bases). The CDR3 consists of 17 residues. The germline V gene encodes CDR1 KGHSH and CDR2 LQKENI. Trimming pared 3 bases from V and 0 bases from J, leaving 12 bases between. The CDR3 nucleotides read TGTGCCAGCTCACCTAAAGGACAGACCTCTGGGGCCAACGTCCTGACTTTC. It codes for CASSPKGQTSGANVLTF.

A word on this clone: The same CDR3 can be traced to other DNA sequences in this sample. The chain has TRBV18 and TRBJ1-4, with D uncertain. This CDR3 contains 15 residues. Trimming pared 3 bases from V and 5 bases from J, leaving 13 bases between. Germline V gene sequence: CDR1 KGHSH, CDR2 LQKENI. The CDR3 nucleotides read TGTGCCAGCTCACCCCCGGGTCGGGCAAATGAAAAACTGTTTTTT. This codes for CASSPPGRANEKLFF. The complete variable domain, with remaining parts taken from reference TRBV18 and TRBJ1-4, reads NAGVMQNPRHLVRRRGQEARLRCSPMKGHSHVYWYRQLPEEGLKFMVYLQKENIIDESGMPKERFSAEFPKEGPSILRIQQVVRGDSAAYFCASSPPGRANEKLFFGSGTQLSVL.